The clone carrying this TCR beta chain turned up a few times. Its antigen is not identified. TCRdb reprocessed the 5' RACE reads via MiXCR and lists one record per CDR3 protein. The data show around 150,000 distinct CDR3 sequences, with 11% seen just once and roughly 3.8% held by the top ten. The data originate from a study of T-cell memory formation after mild COVID-19. Study-wide findings and caveats: Pre-infection memory already had some responding clones, implying cross-reactive memory joined.

The J segment lost 5 bases and the V segment lost 7 bases, leaving 11 bases of the junction unmatched. Per germline, CDR1 ENHRY and CDR2 SYGVKD. This CDR3 is built from 15 residues. This chain joins TRBV10-3 and TRBJ2-1; 7 positions match TRBD2. Sample: PBMCs or a T cell subset sorted from them (not recorded which). The TCR sequence derives from a man aged 18 to 29 who had mild COVID-19 (a few samples of this study predate the infection). Cell type and time point are not known. As DNA, the CDR3 is TGTGCCATCAAATGGGCCCCGGCGGGGGACAATGAGCAGTTCTTC. This sequence encodes CAIKWAPAGDNEQFF.